The rows below give T cell receptor beta chains drawn from one sample of a study of OX40 agonist ivuxolimab in advanced cancers. Only in-frame clones appear in the TCRdb table, and some are missing; sequencing was by immunoSEQ multiplex PCR. Seen here are around 40,000 clones, roughly 78% observed once, and the top ten hold 4% to 4.5%. This specimen was CD4+ or CD8+ T cells sorted from blood, taken in a trial of the OX40 agonist ivuxolimab. The source of these receptors is an adult with an advanced solid tumor such as melanoma, head and neck, liver or kidney cancer. Each CDR3 is given with its conserved first and last residue. A D gene is named only where the DNA matches it firmly. A row's size may be missing; if present it is once, few, many or a size class.

>TRBJ2-2|TRBD2|TRBV6-5|.|13
TGTGCCAGCAGCTCCTCGGGGGGCGGGGAGCTGTTTTTT
CASSSSGGGELFF
>TRBJ2-3|.|TRBV11-3|.|15
TGTGCCAGCAGCTTAGGCCTGGACTACACAGATACGCAGTATTTT
CASSLGLDYTDTQYF
>TRBJ2-3|TRBD2|TRBV7-6|.|16
TGTGCCAGCAGCAAAGAAACTAGCGTTAGCACAGATACGCAGTATTTT
CASSKETSVSTDTQYF
>TRBJ2-7|TRBD2|TRBV7-2|once|17
TGTGCCAGCAGCTTAGCGCGCGGGGGGGGTAGGTCCTACGAGCAGTACTTC
CASSLARGGGRSYEQYF
>TRBJ2-3|TRBD2|TRBV4-2|once|16
TGTGCCAGCAGCCAAGCAATAGCGGGAGGAAGCGATACGCAGTATTTT
CASSQAIAGGSDTQYF
>TRBJ1-1|.|TRBV10-3|.|14
TGTGCCATCAGGGGAACAGGGAAGAACACTGAAGCTTTCTTT
CAIRGTGKNTEAFF
>TRBJ1-2|.|TRBV18|.|17
TGTGCCAGCTCACCTCCTGTCTTAGGGGCGCGGGACTATGGCTACACCTTC
CASSPPVLGARDYGYTF
>TRBJ1-4|.|TRBV30|few|13
TGTGCCTGGAGTGACAGTCAGGCTTTAAAACTGTTTTTT
CAWSDSQALKLFF
>TRBJ2-4|.|TRBV7-2|.|14
TGTGCCAGCAGCCCCCCAGACTCCAAAAACATTCAGTACTTC
CASSPPDSKNIQYF
>TRBJ1-1|.|TRBV4-3|once|16
TGCGCCAGCAGCCAAGATACCGGACAGTCGAACACTGAAGCTTTCTTT
CASSQDTGQSNTEAFF
>TRBJ1-1|.|TRBV6-5|few|15
TGTGCCAGCATTAGGGGACTCACGACGGACACTGAAGCTTTCTTT
CASIRGLTTDTEAFF
>TRBJ1-1|.|TRBV12-5|.|16
TGTGCTAGTGGTTTGGGGCCAGGGGTCATGAACACTGAAGCTTTCTTT
CASGLGPGVMNTEAFF
>TRBJ1-5|.|TRBV28|.|14
TGTGCCAGCAGCACGACAGGATTCAATCAGCCCCAGCATTTT
CASSTTGFNQPQHF
>TRBJ1-2|.|TRBV28|few|13
TGTGCCAGCAGTAGAGCAGGGAGCAGGGGCTACACCTTC
CASSRAGSRGYTF
>TRBJ2-3|.|TRBV2|.|14
TGTGCCAGCGGGGACGGATCTAGCACAGATACGCAGTATTTT
CASGDGSSTDTQYF
>TRBJ1-4|.|TRBV7-9|.|14
TGTGCCAGCAGCGTGGGCACCGGGGGAGAAAAACTGTTTTTT
CASSVGTGGEKLFF
>TRBJ1-1|TRBD1|TRBV18|.|17
TGTGCCAGCTCACCACCTGGACAGGGGGTGAAGAACACTGAAGCTTTCTTT
CASSPPGQGVKNTEAFF
>TRBJ2-2|TRBD1|TRBV5-4|.|17
TGTGCCAGCAGCTTGGGGGCTCAGGGGGCGAACACCGGGGAGCTGTTTTTT
CASSLGAQGANTGELFF
>TRBJ1-4|TRBD1|TRBV2|.|17
TGTGCCAGCAGTAGGGACAGGGGGATTGCAACTAATGAAAAACTGTTTTTT
CASSRDRGIATNEKLFF
>TRBJ1-2|TRBD1|TRBV9|.|15
TGTGCCAGCAGCATAGGGCGGAGGGGGCATGGTGGCTACACCTTC
CASSIGRRGHGGYTF
>TRBJ1-2|.|TRBV7-9|.|15
TGTGCCAGCAGCTTAGCAAGGGTCGCACCGGGTGGCTACACCTTC
CASSLARVAPGGYTF
>TRBJ1-5|.|TRBV30|.|15
TGTGCCTGGAGTGTACCCCAGGTGGACAATCAGCCCCAGCATTTT
CAWSVPQVDNQPQHF
>TRBJ2-1|TRBD2|TRBV19|.|15
TGTGCCAGTAGGGAACTAGCGGGATCCTACAATGAGCAGTTCTTC
CASRELAGSYNEQFF
>TRBJ2-1|.|TRBV11-2|.|14
TGTGCCAGCAGCTCACAGGTGGGATACAATGAGCAGTTCTTC
CASSSQVGYNEQFF
>TRBJ1-2|TRBD1|TRBV30|.|13
TGTGCCTGGGGGACAGGGTTGGACTATGGCTACACCTTC
CAWGTGLDYGYTF
>TRBJ1-2|.|TRBV5-5|.|14
TGTGCCAGCAGCATTTCAGGGGATACCTATGGCTACACCTTC
CASSISGDTYGYTF
>TRBJ2-5|.|TRBV5-1|.|15
TGCGCCAGCAGCTTGGCCCCGGGACTTGGCGAGACCCAGTACTTC
CASSLAPGLGETQYF
>TRBJ2-7|TRBD2|TRBV19|.|16
TGTGCCAGTAGTACCTTTATGGCGGGAGGCTCCTACGAGCAGTACTTC
CASSTFMAGGSYEQYF
>TRBJ1-2|TRBD1|TRBV5-4|once|15
TGTGCCAGCACCTCTGGGACAGGGCGAAACTATGGCTACACCTTC
CASTSGTGRNYGYTF
>TRBJ1-6|.|TRBV6-5|few|13
TGTGCCAGCAGTATTGCAGGGGTTTCACCCCTCCACTTT
CASSIAGVSPLHF
>TRBJ2-2|.|TRBV7-9|.|16
TGTGCCAGCAGCTTAGCGAGGCAGGTTTACACCGGGGAGCTGTTTTTT
CASSLARQVYTGELFF
>TRBJ2-2|.|TRBV5-1|.|12
TGCGCCAGCAGCACGGGGACCGGGGAGCTGTTTTTT
CASSTGTGELFF
>TRBJ2-3|TRBD2|TRBV6-5|.|14
TGTGCCAGCAGTTACGCGGTAGCGGGGGATCCGCAGTATTTT
CASSYAVAGDPQYF
>TRBJ2-7|.|TRBV7-2|.|15
TGTGCCAGCAGCTTGTCAGAGGGGGGGTTTTACGAGCAGTACTTC
CASSLSEGGFYEQYF
>TRBJ2-5|.|TRBV19|.|13
TGTGCCAGTAGTACACAGGGCCGGGAGACCCAGTACTTC
CASSTQGRETQYF
>TRBJ1-2|.|TRBV4-2|.|15
TGTGCCAGCAGCCCGACGGATGTAACTAACTATGGCTACACCTTC
CASSPTDVTNYGYTF
>TRBJ2-3|.|TRBV7-8|.|11
TGTGCCAGCAGCATAGGAGATACGCAGTATTTT
CASSIGDTQYF
>TRBJ1-1|.|TRBV5-4|few|15
TGTGCCAGCAGCTTGAACGAAAGGGGGGACGCTGAAGCTTTCTTT
CASSLNERGDAEAFF
>TRBJ1-1|.|TRBV5-1|.|14
TGCGCCAGCAGCACGGGGACCGCCAACACTGAAGCTTTCTTT
CASSTGTANTEAFF
>TRBJ2-7|.|TRBV7-9|.|12
TGTGCCGGCAGTGAAGATACCCACGAGCAGTACTTC
CAGSEDTHEQYF
>TRBJ2-1|.|TRBV7-9|.|19
TGTGCCAGCAGTCGGGGGCCAGCGGGAACTTTAAGCTCCTACAATGAGCAGTTCTTC
CASSRGPAGTLSSYNEQFF
>TRBJ1-3|.|TRBV4-2|few|14
TGTGCCAGCAGCCAAAGGGGCTCTGGAAACACCATATATTTT
CASSQRGSGNTIYF
>TRBJ1-5|TRBD1|TRBV19|.|15
TGTGCCAGTAGTAAGGGACAGGGAAATTATCAGCCCCAGCATTTT
CASSKGQGNYQPQHF
>TRBJ2-1|.|TRBV27|.|14
TGTGCCAGCAGGGTAATGGGCGGGACGGATGAGCAGTTCTTC
CASRVMGGTDEQFF
>TRBJ2-2|.|TRBV7-2|.|13
TGTGCCAGCAGCGACCGACAGGCCGGGGAGCTGTTTTTT
CASSDRQAGELFF
>TRBJ1-2|.|TRBV7-9|.|14
TGTGCCAGCAGCGAAACCGCAGGGAACTATGGCTACACCTTC
CASSETAGNYGYTF
>TRBJ1-2|TRBD1|TRBV7-2|.|15
TGTGCCAGCAGCTTAGGGGACAGGGTGGGACATGGCTACACCTTC
CASSLGDRVGHGYTF
>TRBJ2-6|.|TRBV7-2|.|13
TGTGCCAGCAGCTTGCACGGGGCCAACGTCCTGACTTTC
CASSLHGANVLTF
>TRBJ2-7|TRBD1|TRBV29-1|.|11
TGCAGCGCTCGGACAGGGTGGGAGCAGTACTTC
CSARTGWEQYF
>TRBJ2-2|.|TRBV5-1|.|16
TGCGCCAGCAGCTTGGGCCAGGCTAAAAACACCGGGGAGCTGTTTTTT
CASSLGQAKNTGELFF
>TRBJ2-5|.|TRBV10-3|.|15
TGTGCCTCTCGCAGGTCTCCTGGCGGCCAAGAGACCCAGTACTTC
CASRRSPGGQETQYF
>TRBJ1-1|.|TRBV28|.|13
TGTGCCACGCTGGTCCTCGGGAACACTGAAGCTTTCTTT
CATLVLGNTEAFF
>TRBJ2-7|.|TRBV5-6|.|14
TGTGCCAGCAGCCCAAGGGGACGCGAGGCCGAGCAGTACTTC
CASSPRGREAEQYF
>TRBJ1-5|.|TRBV5-6|.|12
TGTGCCAGCAGCATTCAATTGCAGCCCCAGCATTTT
CASSIQLQPQHF
>TRBJ1-5|.|TRBV6-5|.|15
TGTGCCAGCAGACCCGATATGACTAGCAATCAGCCCCAGCATTTT
CASRPDMTSNQPQHF
>TRBJ1-1|.|TRBV7-2|.|15
TGTGCCAGCAGCTTAGTTTCGGGGGCAAGGACTGAAGCTTTCTTT
CASSLVSGARTEAFF
>TRBJ2-2|.|TRBV7-2|few|14
TGTGCCAGCAAACCGGCGGCTGGTTATGGGGAGCTGTTTTTT
CASKPAAGYGELFF
>TRBJ1-2|TRBD1|TRBV4-1|.|15
TGCGCCAGCAGCCTGGGACAGACTGTTCCAGCTGGCTACACCTTC
CASSLGQTVPAGYTF
>TRBJ2-5|TRBD1|TRBV25-1|once|14
TGTGCCAGCAGTGGGACAGGGGAGGGAGAGACCCAGTACTTC
CASSGTGEGETQYF